This T cell receptor beta chain is drawn from a study of graft-versus-host responses after intestinal transplantation. At the level of the study: Tacrolimus plus steroids were given to all recipients for about 3 years, preceded by anti-thymocyte globulin induction.

The assay was immunoSEQ multiplex PCR, and TCRdb's table has in-frame clones only and misses some. This sample yields about 57,000 clones, of which 85% to 90% are seen a single time; roughly 1.5% belongs to the top ten. The V gene end was trimmed by 1 base and the J gene end by 3 bases; junction bases not matched to a gene: 6. Germline V gene sequence: CDR1 SGHAT, CDR2 FQDESV (reference sequence). The CDR3 consists of 16 residues. The receptor was derived from a human patient who received an intestinal transplant, so some T cells may come from the graft donor. The sample consisted of PBMCs, taken 26 days after transplant. The J gene is TRBJ2-5, the V gene TRBV11-1; TRBD2 matches at 9 bases. The CDR3, as DNA: TGTGCCAGCAGCTTAGGGGGTAGCGGGGGAGAAGAGACCCAGTACTTC. Its translation is CASSLGGSGGEETQYF.